A selection of T cell receptor beta chains follows, all from one sample in a study of beta chain features in type 1 diabetes. The assay was immunoSEQ multiplex PCR, and TCRdb's table has in-frame clones only and misses some. The table shows hundreds of thousands of clones, with about an eighth occurring only once. Sequencing was carried out using naive CD4+ T cells from blood. The receptors shown here come from a man aged 18 to 29 with type 1 diabetes. The CDR3 runs from the conserved cysteine through the conserved F or W. The order of the fields is clone size, J gene, D gene, V gene, CDR3 DNA, CDR3 protein. A D gene is named only where the DNA matches it firmly. Size is stated for part of the rows, as once, few or many counts, or as a class when the clone is expanded.

clone_size: few; j_call: TRBJ2-3; d_call: .; v_call: TRBV18; cdr3_nt: TGTGCCAGCTCACCGTGGGTTCGGGGAAGCACAGATACGCAGTATTTT; cdr3_aa: CASSPWVRGSTDTQYF
clone_size: .; j_call: TRBJ2-5; d_call: .; v_call: TRBV28; cdr3_nt: TGTGCCAGCAGTTTGAGAAAAGAGACCCAGTACTTC; cdr3_aa: CASSLRKETQYF
clone_size: .; j_call: TRBJ2-3; d_call: .; v_call: TRBV11-3; cdr3_nt: TGTGCCAGCAGCTTAGACGGAGCTGGCACAGATACGCAGTATTTT; cdr3_aa: CASSLDGAGTDTQYF
clone_size: .; j_call: TRBJ1-2; d_call: .; v_call: TRBV7-9; cdr3_nt: TGTGCCAGCAGCTTAGATGGGGAGGTCGCCTATGGCTACACCTTC; cdr3_aa: CASSLDGEVAYGYTF
clone_size: .; j_call: TRBJ2-7; d_call: TRBD2; v_call: TRBV5-1; cdr3_nt: TGCGCCAGCAGCTTCGGGACTAGCGGGTCTTGGTACGAGCAGTACTTC; cdr3_aa: CASSFGTSGSWYEQYF
clone_size: .; j_call: TRBJ1-2; d_call: .; v_call: TRBV7-2; cdr3_nt: TGTGCCAGCAGCGTTGACGGGCAATATGGCTACACCTTC; cdr3_aa: CASSVDGQYGYTF
clone_size: few; j_call: TRBJ2-5; d_call: .; v_call: TRBV25-1; cdr3_nt: TGTGCCAGCGTCGACGGCGTACAAGAGACCCAGTACTTC; cdr3_aa: CASVDGVQETQYF
clone_size: once; j_call: TRBJ2-3; d_call: TRBD1; v_call: TRBV5-4; cdr3_nt: TGTGCCAGCAGCTTGGCCAAGAAGGGGGCCGATTCGGCAGATACGCAGTATTTT; cdr3_aa: CASSLAKKGADSADTQYF
clone_size: few; j_call: TRBJ2-7; d_call: TRBD1; v_call: TRBV7-3; cdr3_nt: TGTGCCAGCAGCGCGGGACAGGGCGGGGCCGAGCAGTACTTC; cdr3_aa: CASSAGQGGAEQYF
clone_size: few; j_call: TRBJ2-3; d_call: .; v_call: TRBV4-2; cdr3_nt: TGTGCCAGCAGCCAAGATCAGCGAGGCACAGATACGCAGTATTTT; cdr3_aa: CASSQDQRGTDTQYF
clone_size: .; j_call: TRBJ2-7; d_call: .; v_call: TRBV7-2; cdr3_nt: TGTGCCAGCAGCTTAGGTCGTGCAGTGTACTTC; cdr3_aa: CASSLGRAVYF
clone_size: .; j_call: TRBJ1-4; d_call: TRBD1; v_call: TRBV7-2; cdr3_nt: TGTGCCAGCAGCTTCATTACCATCAGACAGGGACAAAATGAAAAACTGTTTTTT; cdr3_aa: CASSFITIRQGQNEKLFF
clone_size: few; j_call: TRBJ2-2; d_call: .; v_call: TRBV10-3; cdr3_nt: TGTGCCATCAGTGTCGGGGTGGGCGACGGGGAGCTGTTTTTT; cdr3_aa: CAISVGVGDGELFF
clone_size: .; j_call: TRBJ1-2; d_call: .; v_call: TRBV5-1; cdr3_nt: TGCGCCAGCAGCTCGGACTACGGGGTCCGTGGCTACACCTTC; cdr3_aa: CASSSDYGVRGYTF
clone_size: few; j_call: TRBJ2-4; d_call: .; v_call: TRBV7-9; cdr3_nt: TGTGCCAGCAGCCTACAGGGTGTAGAGACCAAAAACATTCAGTACTTC; cdr3_aa: CASSLQGVETKNIQYF
clone_size: .; j_call: TRBJ2-1; d_call: TRBD1; v_call: TRBV5-1; cdr3_nt: TGCGCCAGCAGCTTAACAGCCGGGACAGGCGTCAATGAGCAGTTCTTC; cdr3_aa: CASSLTAGTGVNEQFF
clone_size: .; j_call: TRBJ2-2; d_call: .; v_call: TRBV7-6; cdr3_nt: TGTGCCAGCAGCCCCAGGGGGGGACTAGCGAACACCGGGGAGCTGTTTTTT; cdr3_aa: CASSPRGGLANTGELFF
clone_size: .; j_call: TRBJ2-4; d_call: .; v_call: TRBV7-8; cdr3_nt: TGTGCCAGCAGCTTAGGACCCCCCACCAAAAACATTCAGTACTTC; cdr3_aa: CASSLGPPTKNIQYF
clone_size: once; j_call: TRBJ2-1; d_call: .; v_call: TRBV20-1; cdr3_nt: TGCAGTGCTCCCACCCTAGGTGAGCAGTTCTTC; cdr3_aa: CSAPTLGEQFF
clone_size: many; j_call: TRBJ2-1; d_call: TRBD2; v_call: TRBV28; cdr3_nt: TGTGCCAGCAGTGCTAGCGGGAGGGGGTTGGACAATGAGCAGTTCTTC; cdr3_aa: CASSASGRGLDNEQFF
clone_size: .; j_call: TRBJ2-1; d_call: TRBD2; v_call: TRBV18; cdr3_nt: TGTGCCAGCTCACCAACTAGCGGGACCAACAATGAGCAGTTCTTC; cdr3_aa: CASSPTSGTNNEQFF
clone_size: .; j_call: TRBJ2-5; d_call: .; v_call: TRBV7-9; cdr3_nt: TGTGCCAGCAGCCTTAGCGGAGAAGAGACCCAGTACTTC; cdr3_aa: CASSLSGEETQYF
clone_size: few; j_call: TRBJ2-1; d_call: TRBD2; v_call: TRBV29-1; cdr3_nt: TGCAGCGCTGTCCTCTGGACTAGTAGTGAGCAGTTCTTC; cdr3_aa: CSAVLWTSSEQFF
clone_size: few; j_call: TRBJ1-1; d_call: .; v_call: TRBV5-1; cdr3_nt: TGCGCCAGCAGCTTCTGGGGAGCGAACACTGAAGCTTTCTTT; cdr3_aa: CASSFWGANTEAFF
clone_size: few; j_call: TRBJ2-1; d_call: TRBD2; v_call: TRBV2; cdr3_nt: TGTGCCAGCATGGGACTAGGATCCTACAATGAGCAGTTCTTC; cdr3_aa: CASMGLGSYNEQFF
clone_size: .; j_call: TRBJ1-1; d_call: .; v_call: TRBV15; cdr3_nt: TGTGCCACCAGCAGAGTTTCCCACACTGAAGCTTTCTTT; cdr3_aa: CATSRVSHTEAFF
clone_size: .; j_call: TRBJ2-7; d_call: TRBD2; v_call: TRBV6-6; cdr3_nt: TGTGCCAGCAGTGCTAGCGGGGGGTACTACGAGCAGTACTTC; cdr3_aa: CASSASGGYYEQYF
clone_size: .; j_call: TRBJ2-7; d_call: .; v_call: TRBV30; cdr3_nt: TGTGCCTGGAGTCCGGGGGGCCTCTACGAGCAGTACTTC; cdr3_aa: CAWSPGGLYEQYF
clone_size: few; j_call: TRBJ2-4; d_call: .; v_call: TRBV11-2; cdr3_nt: TGTGCCAGCAGCTCTCGGAAAAGGGCCAAAAACATTCAGTACTTC; cdr3_aa: CASSSRKRAKNIQYF
clone_size: .; j_call: TRBJ2-5; d_call: .; v_call: TRBV5-1; cdr3_nt: TGCGCCAGCAGCCCTAGCCAAGAGACCCAGTACTTC; cdr3_aa: CASSPSQETQYF
clone_size: .; j_call: TRBJ2-4; d_call: TRBD2; v_call: TRBV4-1; cdr3_nt: TGCGCCAGCAGCCAAGGATGGATGGGAGGGAGTAAAAACATTCAGTACTTC; cdr3_aa: CASSQGWMGGSKNIQYF
clone_size: .; j_call: TRBJ2-5; d_call: .; v_call: TRBV14; cdr3_nt: TGTGCCAGCAGCCACACAGAGACCCAGTACTTC; cdr3_aa: CASSHTETQYF
clone_size: .; j_call: TRBJ2-1; d_call: TRBD1; v_call: TRBV7-3; cdr3_nt: TGTGCCAGCAGCCACTCCGGGACAGCTGACAATGAGCAGTTCTTC; cdr3_aa: CASSHSGTADNEQFF
clone_size: .; j_call: TRBJ2-7; d_call: TRBD2; v_call: TRBV6-5; cdr3_nt: TGTGCCAGTAGAATATCGGCTAGCGGGACCTACGAGCAGTACTTC; cdr3_aa: CASRISASGTYEQYF
clone_size: few; j_call: TRBJ2-5; d_call: .; v_call: TRBV11-2; cdr3_nt: TGTGCCAGCAGCTTAGATTGGCTGGAGACCCAGTACTTC; cdr3_aa: CASSLDWLETQYF
clone_size: few; j_call: TRBJ2-6; d_call: .; v_call: TRBV4-3; cdr3_nt: TGCGCCAGCAGCCAAGATACGGGGACCTCTGGGGCCAACGTCCTGACTTTC; cdr3_aa: CASSQDTGTSGANVLTF
clone_size: .; j_call: TRBJ2-1; d_call: .; v_call: TRBV5-1; cdr3_nt: TGCGCCAGCAGCTCCGGCCTTTCCTCCTACAATGAGCAGTTCTTC; cdr3_aa: CASSSGLSSYNEQFF
clone_size: few; j_call: TRBJ2-5; d_call: TRBD1; v_call: TRBV7-9; cdr3_nt: TGTGCCAGCAGCTACGACAGGGTCGGGGTGGACTTC; cdr3_aa: CASSYDRVGVDF
clone_size: .; j_call: TRBJ2-1; d_call: .; v_call: TRBV5-6; cdr3_nt: TGTGCCAGCAGCGGAAAACCCGGGAATGAGCAGTTCTTC; cdr3_aa: CASSGKPGNEQFF
clone_size: .; j_call: TRBJ2-3; d_call: .; v_call: TRBV4-2; cdr3_nt: TGTGCCAGCAGCTCGGGCTGGCAGGTTAGCACAGATACGCAGTATTTT; cdr3_aa: CASSSGWQVSTDTQYF
clone_size: .; j_call: TRBJ1-2; d_call: .; v_call: TRBV29-1; cdr3_nt: TGCAGCGTTGAAGCCCCAGGGGCCCCGTATGGCTACACCTTC; cdr3_aa: CSVEAPGAPYGYTF
clone_size: few; j_call: TRBJ2-1; d_call: .; v_call: TRBV6-6; cdr3_nt: TGTGCCACAAACCCCAACTGGGGTACCCACAATGAGCAGTTCTTC; cdr3_aa: CATNPNWGTHNEQFF
clone_size: .; j_call: TRBJ1-1; d_call: .; v_call: TRBV7-9; cdr3_nt: TGTGCCAGCAGCTACAGGGTCAACACTGAAGCTTTCTTT; cdr3_aa: CASSYRVNTEAFF
clone_size: .; j_call: TRBJ2-5; d_call: .; v_call: TRBV5-4; cdr3_nt: TGTGCCAGCACCCCTGAGGTTGGGATTCGGACCCAGTACTTC; cdr3_aa: CASTPEVGIRTQYF
clone_size: .; j_call: TRBJ2-1; d_call: .; v_call: TRBV30; cdr3_nt: TGTGCCTGGAGCAAACAGATTGAGCAGTTCTTC; cdr3_aa: CAWSKQIEQFF
clone_size: .; j_call: TRBJ2-3; d_call: .; v_call: TRBV7-8; cdr3_nt: TGTGCCAGCAGCTTAGATCGGGGGGCACGCACAGATACGCAGTATTTT; cdr3_aa: CASSLDRGARTDTQYF
clone_size: few; j_call: TRBJ2-2; d_call: .; v_call: TRBV4-2; cdr3_nt: TGTGCCAGCAGCCAAGACCTCGACAGGCTTGCCGGGGAGCTGTTTTTT; cdr3_aa: CASSQDLDRLAGELFF